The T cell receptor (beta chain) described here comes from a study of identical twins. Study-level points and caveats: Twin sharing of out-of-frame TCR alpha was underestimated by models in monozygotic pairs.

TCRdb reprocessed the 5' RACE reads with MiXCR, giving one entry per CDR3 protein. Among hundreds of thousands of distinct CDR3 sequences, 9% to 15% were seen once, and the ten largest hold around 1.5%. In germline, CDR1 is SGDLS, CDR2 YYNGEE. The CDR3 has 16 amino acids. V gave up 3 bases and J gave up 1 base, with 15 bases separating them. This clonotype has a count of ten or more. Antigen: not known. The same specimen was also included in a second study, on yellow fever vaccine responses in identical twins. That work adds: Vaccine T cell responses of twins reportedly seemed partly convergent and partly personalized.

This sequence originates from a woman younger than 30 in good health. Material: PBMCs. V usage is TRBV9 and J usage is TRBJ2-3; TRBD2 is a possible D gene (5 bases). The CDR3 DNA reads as TGTGCCAGCAGCGCAAAGAGGGAGTGGCGCACAGATACGCAGTATTTT. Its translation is CASSAKREWRTDTQYF.